Presented here are 2 T cell receptor beta chains from one specimen sequenced in a study of identical twins. TCRdb used MiXCR to reprocess the 5' RACE reads, holding one entry per CDR3 protein. The sample records roughly 1,500,000 distinct CDR3 sequences, roughly a third being singletons. Material: cord blood. These receptors were taken from a newborn girl in good health.

The chain links TRBV14 to TRBJ1-2; no clear D gene. The CDR3 totals 15 residues. CDR1 is SGHDN, CDR2 FVKESK, per germline. With 1 base removed from V and 4 bases from J, the gap between germline ends came to 13 bases. This CDR3 is CASSQASAASYGYTF. The DNA for the CDR3 is TGTGCCAGCAGCCAAGCTTCCGCCGCCTCCTATGGCTACACCTTC.

The chain links TRBV4-2 to TRBJ2-1; a weak D match, TRBD2 (6 bases). Germline assignment: CDR1 LGHNA and CDR2 YNFKEQ. V lost 11 bases to trimming and J lost 3 bases, with 23 bases between them. This CDR3 is 16 amino acids long. The CDR3 is CAGTLDLANFYNEQFF. The CDR3 nucleotides are TGTGCCGGCACCCTTGATCTAGCGAATTTCTACAATGAGCAGTTCTTC.